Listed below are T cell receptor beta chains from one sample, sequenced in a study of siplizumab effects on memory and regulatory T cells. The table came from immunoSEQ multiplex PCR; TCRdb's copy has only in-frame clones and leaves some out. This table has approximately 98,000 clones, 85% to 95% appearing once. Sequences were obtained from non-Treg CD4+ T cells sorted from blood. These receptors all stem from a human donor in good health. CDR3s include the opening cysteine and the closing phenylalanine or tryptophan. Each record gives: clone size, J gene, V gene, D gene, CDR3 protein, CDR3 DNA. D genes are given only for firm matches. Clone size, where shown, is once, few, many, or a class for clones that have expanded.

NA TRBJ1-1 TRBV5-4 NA CASSFTGQGEAFF TGTGCCAGCAGCTTCACAGGGCAAGGTGAAGCTTTCTTT
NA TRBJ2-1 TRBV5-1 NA CASSPTGALATYNEQFF TGCGCCAGCAGCCCTACCGGGGCTCTAGCTACCTACAATGAGCAGTTCTTC
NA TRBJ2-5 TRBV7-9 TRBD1 CASSWTGTGKETQYF TGTGCCAGCAGCTGGACCGGGACAGGGAAAGAGACCCAGTACTTC
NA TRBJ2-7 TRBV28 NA CASSFGGGPRYEQYF TGTGCCAGCAGTTTTGGAGGGGGCCCCCGCTACGAGCAGTACTTC
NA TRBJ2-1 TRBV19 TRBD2 CASSIDLAGDNNEQFF TGTGCCAGTAGTATAGACTTAGCGGGAGATAACAATGAGCAGTTCTTC
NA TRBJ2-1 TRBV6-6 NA CASRDLRGPLYNEQFF TGTGCCAGCAGAGACCTCCGGGGACCATTATACAATGAGCAGTTCTTC
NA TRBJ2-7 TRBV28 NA CASSSRGRTNYEQYF TGTGCCAGCAGTTCCCGGGGGCGGACAAACTACGAGCAGTACTTC
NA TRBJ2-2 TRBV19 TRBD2 CASKSSLAGRSPGELFF TGTGCCAGTAAAAGCAGTCTAGCGGGACGTAGCCCCGGGGAGCTGTTTTTT
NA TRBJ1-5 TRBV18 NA CASSRSNNQPQHF TGTGCCAGCTCACGCTCGAACAATCAGCCCCAGCATTTT
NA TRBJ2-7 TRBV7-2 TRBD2 CASSSRGGLANSYEQYF TGTGCCAGCAGCTCTAGGGGGGGACTAGCGAACTCCTACGAGCAGTACTTC
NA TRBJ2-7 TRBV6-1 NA CASSEDGLRGEQYF TGTGCCAGCAGTGAAGACGGCCTTCGAGGAGAGCAGTACTTC
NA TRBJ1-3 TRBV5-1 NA CASSLEGRGHSGNTIYF TGCGCCAGCAGCTTGGAGGGCAGGGGCCACTCTGGAAACACCATATATTTT
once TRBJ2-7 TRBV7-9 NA CASSPGPIPYEQYF TGTGCCAGCAGCCCGGGACCGATACCCTACGAGCAGTACTTC
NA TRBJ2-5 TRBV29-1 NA CSVSTTQETQYF TGCAGCGTTTCTACAACCCAAGAGACCCAGTACTTC
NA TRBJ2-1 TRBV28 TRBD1 CASRRGPLLLQSYNEQFF TGTGCCAGCAGGAGGGGGCCCTTACTCCTCCAATCCTACAATGAGCAGTTCTTC
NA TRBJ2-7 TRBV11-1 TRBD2 CASSIRLAGAVAEQYF TGTGCCAGCAGCATCAGACTAGCGGGAGCGGTGGCGGAGCAGTACTTC
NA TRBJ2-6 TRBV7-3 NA CASSPTVGGANVLTF TGTGCCAGCAGCCCAACGGTGGGTGGGGCCAACGTCCTGACTTTC
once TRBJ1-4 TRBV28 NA CASREDGGPVNEKLFF TGTGCCAGCAGAGAGGACGGGGGCCCTGTTAATGAAAAACTGTTTTTT
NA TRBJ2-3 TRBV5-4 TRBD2 CASSFRLAGATDTQYF TGTGCCAGCAGCTTTAGACTAGCGGGAGCGACAGATACGCAGTATTTT